The 12 T cell receptor beta chains presented below share a single source sample, sequenced in a study of neurological immune-mediated disorders. MiXCR, run by TCRdb on the 5' RACE reads, gives a single entry per CDR3 protein. The table includes roughly 46,000 distinct CDR3 sequences, 1.9% detected once. What was sequenced was PBMCs. The source of these receptors is a woman aged 40 to 50 with multiple sclerosis.

This clonotype has at least ten counts. The J gene is TRBJ1-2, the V gene TRBV20-1, with 8 nucleotides matching TRBD1. Germline lookup yields CDR1 DFQATT and CDR2 SNEGSKA (reference sequence). Trimming removed 5 bases from V and 3 bases from J; junction bases left unmatched: 14. This CDR3 region has 16 residues. The CDR3 region is CSADSTGVGRDYGYTF. The CDR3 DNA is TGCAGTGCTGACTCGACAGGGGTGGGACGAGACTATGGCTACACCTTC.

This clonotype has a count of ten or more. The V call is TRBV20-1, the J call TRBJ2-3, with D possibly TRBD2 on 6 matching bases. This CDR3 spans 14 amino acids. Germline CDR1 is DFQATT and CDR2 is SNEGSKA (reference sequence). V shed 3 bases and J shed 2 bases, with 12 bases lying between them. The DNA of the CDR3 is TGCAGTGCTAGTCCTAGCGAGGCCACAGATACGCAGTATTTT. It translates to CSASPSEATDTQYF.

This clonotype showed up many times. The DNA of the CDR3 is TGTGCCAGCTCACCACAGACAAATGAGCAGTTCTTC. This codes for CASSPQTNEQFF. The chain is built from TRBV18 and TRBJ2-1, with D uncertain. Germline CDR1 is KGHSH and CDR2 is LQKENI. V lost 1 base and J lost 7, with 5 bases in between. This CDR3 contains 12 residues.

This clonotype occurred many times. V usage is TRBV7-9 and J usage is TRBJ1-1; a weak D match, TRBD1 (5 bases). Germline V gene data show CDR1 as SEHNR and CDR2 as FQNEAQ (reference sequence). The CDR3 consists of 12 residues. Trimming removed 5 bases from V and 7 bases from J, with 11 bases in between. This CDR3 is CASSQSQGEAFF. For the CDR3, the DNA is TGTGCCAGCAGCCAATCCCAGGGTGAAGCTTTCTTT. The entire variable domain, with the rest obtained from reference TRBV7-9 and TRBJ1-1, is as follows: DTGVSQNPRHKITKRGQNVTFRCDPISEHNRLYWYRQTLGQGPEFLTYFQNEAQLEKSRLLSDRFSAERPKGSFSTLEIQRTEQGDSAMYLCASSQSQGEAFFGQGTRLTVV.

This clonotype has ten or more counts. The J gene is TRBJ1-1, the V gene TRBV29-1; no clear D. Trimming removed 4 bases from V and 0 bases from J, with 9 bases in between. The CDR3 has 13 amino acids. The V gene's germline CDR1 is SQVTM and CDR2 ANQGSEA. The CDR3 coding sequence is TGCAGCGTTGTTTATCTCATGAACACTGAAGCTTTCTTT. Its translation is CSVVYLMNTEAFF. Together with reference TRBV29-1 and TRBJ1-1, the CDR3 gives the full variable domain: SAVISQKPSRDICQRGTSLTIQCQVDSQVTMMFWYRQQPGQSLTLIATANQGSEATYESGFVIDKFPISRPNLTFSTLTVSNMSPEDSSIYLCSVVYLMNTEAFFGQGTRLTVV.

The sample holds a few counts of this clonotype. The rearrangement uses TRBV18 and TRBJ1-6; no definite D call. Trimming removed 2 bases from V and 8 bases from J, with 7 bases in between. Germline V lookup: CDR1 KGHSH, CDR2 LQKENI. This CDR3 is 13 amino acids long. The CDR3 reads CASSPRRDSPLHF. The CDR3 bases are TGTGCCAGCTCACCAAGGAGGGATTCACCCCTCCACTTT.

V and J are TRBV18 and TRBJ2-5, with D possibly called TRBD1 or TRBD2 (6 bases each). Germline lookup yields CDR1 KGHSH and CDR2 LQKENI. The CDR3 contains 14 residues. Trimming removed 2 bases at V and 7 bases at J, with 14 bases between. CDR3 loop: CASSPDLGGVTQYF. CDR3 DNA sequence: TGTGCCAGCTCACCAGACCTGGGGGGCGTGACCCAGTACTTC.

In this sample, this clonotype turned up many times. The chain recombines TRBV5-1 with TRBJ2-1, with TRBD2 identical over 8 bases. The length of the CDR3 is 14 residues. CDR1 and CDR2 (germline): SGHRS, YFSETQ. Trimming at V came to 7 bases and at J to 6 bases, leaving 9 bases not matched to a gene. DNA of the CDR3: TGCGCCAGCGGCGGGGCGGGGGGCTTCAATGAGCAGTTCTTC. Translating gives CASGGAGGFNEQFF.

The sample holds many counts of this clonotype. This rearrangement joins TRBV7-9 to TRBJ2-3; possibly TRBD2 for D (6 bases). The V gene's germline CDR1 is SEHNR and CDR2 FQNEAQ (reference sequence). The CDR3 loop spans 16 amino acids. The V and J ends lost 3 bases and 9 bases respectively, with 22 bases between them. The CDR3 region has the DNA TGTGCCAGCAGCTTGGTGATAGCGGCGGGGTCGGGAACGCAGTATTTT. Protein product: CASSLVIAAGSGTQYF.

The table lists this clonotype with many counts. This chain links TRBV11-2 with TRBJ1-2; D uncertain. The V and J ends lost 1 base and 2 bases respectively, with 8 bases between them. Germline assignment: CDR1 SGHAT and CDR2 FQNNGV. The CDR3 has 14 residues. CDR3 sequence (DNA): TGTGCCAGCAGCTTAGGGGCCGTGAACTATGGCTACACCTTC. Its protein product is CASSLGAVNYGYTF.

This clonotype was observed at least ten times. The chain combines TRBV20-1 with TRBJ2-7, with TRBD2 as a possible D gene (6 bases). Deletions cut 3 bases from V and 5 bases from J, with 8 bases between. The CDR3 is made up of 11 amino acids. CDR1 is DFQATT and CDR2 is SNEGSKA in the germline V gene (reference sequence). The CDR3 loop reads CSASGGDEQYF. The CDR3 DNA sequence: TGCAGTGCTAGCGGCGGGGACGAGCAGTACTTC.

There are many counts of this clonotype. The chain recombines TRBV5-1 with TRBJ1-4, with 11 bases matching TRBD1. J lost 6 bases, V lost 0 bases, and 1 base had no gene match. The V gene's germline CDR1 is SGHRS and CDR2 YFSETQ. This CDR3 contains 15 residues. The CDR3 DNA sequence: TGCGCCAGCAGCTTGGAGGGACAGGGGGATGAAAAACTGTTTTTT. It yields the protein CASSLEGQGDEKLFF. The whole variable domain, filled in from reference TRBV5-1 and TRBJ1-4, reads KAGVTQTPRYLIKTRGQQVTLSCSPISGHRSVSWYQQTPGQGLQFLFEYFSETQRNKGNFPGRFSGRQFSNSRSEMNVSTLELGDSALYLCASSLEGQGDEKLFFGSGTQLSVL.